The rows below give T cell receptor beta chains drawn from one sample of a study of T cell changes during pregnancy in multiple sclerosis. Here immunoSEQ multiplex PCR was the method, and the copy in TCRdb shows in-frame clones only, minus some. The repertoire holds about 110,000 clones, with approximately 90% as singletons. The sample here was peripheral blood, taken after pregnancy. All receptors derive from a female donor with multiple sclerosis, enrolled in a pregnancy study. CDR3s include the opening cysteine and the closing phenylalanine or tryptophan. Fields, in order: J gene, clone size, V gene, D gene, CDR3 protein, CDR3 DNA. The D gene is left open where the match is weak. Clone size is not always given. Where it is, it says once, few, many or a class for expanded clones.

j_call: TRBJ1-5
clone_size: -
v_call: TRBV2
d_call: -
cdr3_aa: CASSGSGMGNQPQHF
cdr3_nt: TGTGCCAGCAGTGGTTCAGGGATGGGCAATCAGCCCCAGCATTTT

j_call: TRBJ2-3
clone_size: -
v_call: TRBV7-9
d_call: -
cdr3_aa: CASSLDRASTDTQYF
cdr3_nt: TGTGCCAGCAGCTTAGACAGGGCTAGCACAGATACGCAGTATTTT

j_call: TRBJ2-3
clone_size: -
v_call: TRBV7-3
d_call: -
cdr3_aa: CASSTYGDTQYF
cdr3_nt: TGTGCCAGCAGCACCTACGGGGATACGCAGTATTTT

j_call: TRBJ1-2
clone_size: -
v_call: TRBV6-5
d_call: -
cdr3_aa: CASTSDRRNYGYTF
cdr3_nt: TGTGCCAGCACCTCCGACAGGCGAAACTATGGCTACACCTTC

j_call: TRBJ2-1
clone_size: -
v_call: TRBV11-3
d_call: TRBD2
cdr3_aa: CASSARGDYNEQFF
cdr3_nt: TGTGCCAGCAGCGCCCGGGGGGACTACAATGAGCAGTTCTTC

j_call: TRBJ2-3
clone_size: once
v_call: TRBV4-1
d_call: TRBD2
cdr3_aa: CASSPTSGSLNTQYF
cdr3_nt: TGCGCCAGCAGCCCGACTAGCGGGAGTTTAAATACGCAGTATTTT

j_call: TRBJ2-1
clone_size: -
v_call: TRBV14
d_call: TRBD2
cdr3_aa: CASSRNSGGTYNEQFF
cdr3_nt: TGTGCCAGCAGCCGGAACAGCGGGGGAACCTACAATGAGCAGTTCTTC

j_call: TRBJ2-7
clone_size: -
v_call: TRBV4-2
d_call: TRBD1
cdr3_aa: CASSPRLTGVYEQYF
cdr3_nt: TGTGCCAGCAGCCCCCGCCTCACAGGGGTCTACGAGCAGTACTTC

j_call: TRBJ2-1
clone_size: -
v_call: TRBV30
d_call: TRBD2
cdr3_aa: CAWRLAGVEQFF
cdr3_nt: TGTGCCTGGCGACTAGCGGGAGTCGAGCAGTTCTTC

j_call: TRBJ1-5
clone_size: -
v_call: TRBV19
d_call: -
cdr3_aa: CASAQGTSNQPQHF
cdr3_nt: TGTGCCAGTGCCCAGGGAACAAGCAATCAGCCCCAGCATTTT

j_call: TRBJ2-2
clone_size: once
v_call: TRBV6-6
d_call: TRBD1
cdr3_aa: CASSPNRGDTGELFF
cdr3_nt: TGTGCCAGCAGTCCTAACAGGGGCGACACCGGGGAGCTGTTTTTT

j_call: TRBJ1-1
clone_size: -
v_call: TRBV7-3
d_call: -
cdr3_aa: CASSLGSRNTEAFF
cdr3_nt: TGTGCCAGCAGCTTAGGCTCTAGGAACACTGAAGCTTTCTTT

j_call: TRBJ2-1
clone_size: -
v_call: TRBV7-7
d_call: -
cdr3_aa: CASSLTAHSSYNEQFF
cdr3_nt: TGTGCCAGCAGCTTAACCGCGCACAGCTCCTACAATGAGCAGTTCTTC

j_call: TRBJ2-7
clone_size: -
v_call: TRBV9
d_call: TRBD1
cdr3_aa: CASSQTGTAYEQYF
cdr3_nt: TGTGCCAGCAGCCAAACCGGGACAGCCTACGAGCAGTACTTC

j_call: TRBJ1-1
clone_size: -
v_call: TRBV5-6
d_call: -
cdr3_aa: CASSSGDEAFF
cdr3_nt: TGTGCCAGCAGCTCAGGGGATGAAGCTTTCTTT

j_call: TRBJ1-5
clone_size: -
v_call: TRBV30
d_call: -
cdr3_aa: CAWSVGGEGNQPQHF
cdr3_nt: TGTGCCTGGAGTGTTGGAGGGGAGGGCAATCAGCCCCAGCATTTT

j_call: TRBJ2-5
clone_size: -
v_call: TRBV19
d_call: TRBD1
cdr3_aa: CASSPGTARQETQYF
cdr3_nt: TGTGCCAGTAGTCCAGGGACAGCGAGACAAGAGACCCAGTACTTC

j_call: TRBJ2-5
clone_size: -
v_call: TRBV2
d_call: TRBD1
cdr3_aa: CASSTWDRGRETQYF
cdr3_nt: TGTGCCAGCAGTACCTGGGACAGGGGGAGGGAGACCCAGTACTTC

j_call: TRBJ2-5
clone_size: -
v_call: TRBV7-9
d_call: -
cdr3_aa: CASSLGEYQETQYF
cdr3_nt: TGTGCCAGCAGCTTAGGGGAGTACCAAGAGACCCAGTACTTC

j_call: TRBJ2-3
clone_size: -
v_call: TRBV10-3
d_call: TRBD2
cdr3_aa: CAISESGRASGARADTQYF
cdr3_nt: TGTGCCATCAGTGAGTCAGGGAGGGCTAGCGGGGCCAGGGCAGATACGCAGTATTTT

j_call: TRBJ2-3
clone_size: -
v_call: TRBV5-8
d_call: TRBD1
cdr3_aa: CASFRQGLTPSLFTDTQYF
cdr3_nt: TGTGCCAGCTTCCGACAGGGCCTTACTCCTTCCTTATTCACAGATACGCAGTATTTT

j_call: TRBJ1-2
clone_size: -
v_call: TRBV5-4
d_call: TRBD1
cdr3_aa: CASSFHEGTGLYYGYTF
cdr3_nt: TGTGCCAGCAGCTTTCATGAAGGGACAGGGCTATACTATGGCTACACCTTC

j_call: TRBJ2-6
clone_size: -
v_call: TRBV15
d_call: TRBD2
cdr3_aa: CATSRDLAGAGANVLTF
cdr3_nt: TGTGCCACCAGCAGAGATCTAGCGGGAGCTGGGGCCAACGTCCTGACTTTC

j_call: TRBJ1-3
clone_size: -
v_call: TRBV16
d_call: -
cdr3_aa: CASSPAQTQTGNTIYF
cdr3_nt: TGTGCCAGCAGCCCCGCCCAGACACAGACTGGAAACACCATATATTTT

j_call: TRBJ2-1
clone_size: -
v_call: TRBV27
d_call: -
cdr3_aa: CASSYDTGYNEQFF
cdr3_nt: TGTGCCAGCAGTTATGACACAGGGTACAATGAGCAGTTCTTC

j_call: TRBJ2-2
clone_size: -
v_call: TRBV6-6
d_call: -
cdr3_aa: CASSYSTGNTGELFF
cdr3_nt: TGTGCCAGCAGTTACTCGACTGGAAACACCGGGGAGCTGTTTTTT

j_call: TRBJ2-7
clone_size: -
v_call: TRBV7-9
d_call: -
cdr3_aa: CASSLDSIRVLGF
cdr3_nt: TGTGCCAGCAGCTTAGATTCTATAAGGGTACTAGGGTTC

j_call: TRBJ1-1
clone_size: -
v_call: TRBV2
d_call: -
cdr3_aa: CASKYTGNTEAFF
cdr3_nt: TGTGCCAGCAAATACACAGGGAACACTGAAGCTTTCTTT

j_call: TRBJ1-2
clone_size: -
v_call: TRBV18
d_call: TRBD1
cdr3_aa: CASSRKGDSANYGYTF
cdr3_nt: TGTGCCAGCTCACGTAAGGGGGACAGCGCTAACTATGGCTACACCTTC

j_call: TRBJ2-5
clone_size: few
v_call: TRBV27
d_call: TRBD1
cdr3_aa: CASSTRDRYQETQYF
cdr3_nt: TGTGCCAGCAGCACCCGGGACAGATACCAAGAGACCCAGTACTTC

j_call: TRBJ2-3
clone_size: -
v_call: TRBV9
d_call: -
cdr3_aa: CASGREHTDTQYF
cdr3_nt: TGTGCCAGCGGAAGGGAGCACACAGATACGCAGTATTTT

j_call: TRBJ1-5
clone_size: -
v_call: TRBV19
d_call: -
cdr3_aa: CASSIVQGMGSNQPQHF
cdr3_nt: TGTGCCAGTAGTATAGTTCAGGGAATGGGGAGCAATCAGCCCCAGCATTTT

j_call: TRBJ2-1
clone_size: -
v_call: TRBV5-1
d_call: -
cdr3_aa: CASSLEGLNYNEQFF
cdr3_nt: TGCGCCAGCAGCTTGGAAGGACTCAATTACAATGAGCAGTTCTTC

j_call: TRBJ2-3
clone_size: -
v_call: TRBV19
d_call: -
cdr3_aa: CASSKRPGGATDTQYF
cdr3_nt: TGTGCCAGTAGTAAGCGACCGGGTGGGGCCACAGATACGCAGTATTTT

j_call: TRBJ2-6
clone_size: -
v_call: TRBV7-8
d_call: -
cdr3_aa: CASSPFGSGANVLTF
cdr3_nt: TGTGCCAGCTCTCCGTTCGGCTCTGGGGCCAACGTCCTGACTTTC

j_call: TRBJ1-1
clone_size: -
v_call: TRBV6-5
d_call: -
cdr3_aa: CASSPVSKTEAFF
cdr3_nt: TGTGCCAGCAGTCCAGTGTCGAAAACTGAAGCTTTCTTT

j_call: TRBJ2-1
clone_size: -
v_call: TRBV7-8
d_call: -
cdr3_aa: CASRQTANEQFF
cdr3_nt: TGTGCCAGCAGACAGACGGCGAATGAGCAGTTCTTC

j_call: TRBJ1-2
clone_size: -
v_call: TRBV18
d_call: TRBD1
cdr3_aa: CASFQGQGFFAF
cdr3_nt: TGTGCCAGCTTCCAGGGACAGGGCTTTTTCGCCTTC

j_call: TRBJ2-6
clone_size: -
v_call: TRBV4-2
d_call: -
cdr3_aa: CASGPSSGANVLTF
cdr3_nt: TGTGCCAGCGGGCCGTCCTCTGGGGCCAACGTCCTGACTTTC

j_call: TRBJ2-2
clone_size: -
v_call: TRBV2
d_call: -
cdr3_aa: CASSVGLNTGELFF
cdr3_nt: TGTGCCAGCAGTGTCGGACTGAACACCGGGGAGCTGTTTTTT

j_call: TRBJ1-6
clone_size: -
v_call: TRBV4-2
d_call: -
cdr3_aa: CASSQELELNSPLHF
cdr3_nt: TGTGCCAGCAGCCAAGAACTAGAATTAAATTCACCCCTCCACTTT